This T cell receptor beta chain was recovered during a study of blood T cell repertoires in COVID-19. Here immunoSEQ multiplex PCR was the method, and the copy in TCRdb shows in-frame clones only, minus some. The sample yields some 45,000 clones, over 75% seen once. CDR3 size: 15 residues. Germline V lookup: CDR1 GTSNPN, CDR2 SVGIG (reference sequence). Losses at the gene ends were 3 bases for V and 3 bases for J; bases not matched to a gene: 7. V and J are TRBV30 and TRBJ2-7; TRBD1 agrees at 11 bases. Sequenced material: peripheral blood. The receptor was derived from a human donor in a cohort sampled during active COVID-19. The CDR3: CAWSLPGTGGYEQYF. DNA of the CDR3: TGTGCCTGGAGCTTACCCGGGACAGGGGGCTACGAGCAGTACTTC.